These 12 T cell receptor beta chains were sequenced from one sample in a study of cytomegalovirus exposure and HLA in healthy donors. PCR primers comprised 60 Vbeta and 13 Jbeta primers. Profiled with immunoSEQ multiplex PCR; TCRdb holds only in-frame clones, not every one. The sample gives approximately 210,000 clones, about 90% of which show up once; roughly 1.3% is in the top ten. The specimen was PBMCs. The receptors were gathered from a man aged 25 to 40 in good health and CMV-seronegative.

V usage is TRBV5-8 and J usage is TRBJ1-1, with 8 bases lining up with TRBD1. The germline V gene has CDR1 SGHTS and CDR2 YDEGEE. This CDR3 region has 16 residues. V lost 4 bases to trimming and J lost 0 bases; unmatched junction nucleotides: 8. The CDR3 loop is CASSTGQGHMNTEAFF. For the CDR3, the DNA is TGTGCCAGCAGCACCGGACAGGGCCACATGAACACTGAAGCTTTCTTT. The whole variable domain, remainder taken from reference TRBV5-8 and TRBJ1-1, is EAGVTQSPTHLIKTRGQQATLRCSPISGHTSVYWYQQALGLGLQFLLWYDEGEERNRGNFPPRFSGRQFPNYSSELNVNALELEDSALYLCASSTGQGHMNTEAFFGQGTRLTVV.

The V call is TRBV7-9, the J call TRBJ2-7; D perhaps matches TRBD2 (5 bases). The V and J ends lost 2 bases and 3 bases respectively, with 14 bases between them. This CDR3 is 15 amino acids long. CDR1 is SEHNR and CDR2 is FQNEAQ in the germline V gene (reference sequence). CDR3 sequence (DNA): TGTGCCAGCAGCTTAAGCCCCTCCGGGGTCTACGAGCAGTACTTC. It specifies CASSLSPSGVYEQYF.

The chain combines TRBV7-6 with TRBJ2-7; a weak D match, TRBD1 (6 bases). The CDR3 contains 15 residues. V lost 5 bases to trimming and J lost 0 bases, with 14 bases between them. Germline loops: CDR1 SGHVS, CDR2 FNYEAQ. CDR3 nucleotide sequence: TGTGCCAGCAGCCAGGGGACCGATGCCTCCTACGAGCAGTACTTC. Protein product: CASSQGTDASYEQYF.

The chain uses TRBV25-1 and TRBJ1-4; D remains unclear. Between the trimmed V and J ends, which lost 1 base and 2 bases, there was a span of 11 bases. CDR3 length equals 16 residues. Per germline, CDR1 MGHDK and CDR2 SYGVNS. CDR3 sequence reads: CASSESRGRTNEKLFF. CDR3 in DNA: TGTGCCAGCAGTGAATCCCGGGGTCGGACTAATGAAAAACTGTTTTTT.

CDR3 loop: CASYGNQPQHF. DNA of the CDR3: TGCGCCAGCTATGGCAATCAGCCCCAGCATTTT. The V and J genes are TRBV10-2 and TRBJ1-5; no clear D gene. The CDR3 is made up of 11 amino acids. The germline V gene has CDR1 WSHSY and CDR2 SAAADI. V lost 8 bases, J lost 2 bases, and 4 bases lay in between.

CDR3 sequence reads: CASEAGSSGNTIYF. The CDR3 coding sequence is TGTGCCAGCGAAGCGGGGAGCTCTGGAAACACCATATATTTT. The chain couples TRBV11-2 to TRBJ1-3; D is unresolved. Deletions cut 8 bases from V and 0 bases from J, with 11 bases between. The CDR3 extends over 14 amino acids. CDR1 is SGHAT, CDR2 FQNNGV, per germline.

This clone occurred a few times. J is TRBJ2-2 and V is TRBV2; D may be TRBD1 (5 bases). This CDR3 contains 14 residues. The germline V and J ends were trimmed by 9 bases and 5 bases, with 16 bases remaining between them. Germline CDR1 and CDR2: SNHLY and FYNNEI. This chain's CDR3 is CASALGAGTGELFF. The CDR3 DNA follows: TGTGCCAGTGCATTAGGGGCAGGGACCGGGGAGCTGTTTTTT. Drawing the rest from reference TRBV2 and TRBJ2-2, the complete variable domain is EPEVTQTPSHQVTQMGQEVILRCVPISNHLYFYWYRQILGQKVEFLVSFYNNEISEKSEIFDDQFSVERPDGSNFTLKIRSTKLEDSAMYFCASALGAGTGELFFGEGSRLTVL.

The genes are TRBV15 and TRBJ2-7, with 8 nucleotides matching TRBD1. Germline V gives CDR1 LNHNV, CDR2 YYDKDF (reference sequence). The CDR3 has 15 residues. V was clipped by 4 bases and J by 5 bases; unmatched bases: 10. The DNA for the CDR3 is TGTGCCACCAGCATTAGACCCGGACAGGGCCACGAGCAGTACTTC. It is translated as CATSIRPGQGHEQYF.

The gene calls are TRBV7-9 and TRBJ1-4; a weak D match, TRBD1 (5 bases). CDR3 length: 15 residues. Trimming pared 0 bases from V and 8 bases from J, leaving 13 bases between. The germline CDR1 and CDR2 sequences are SEHNR and FQNEAQ (reference sequence). The CDR3 here is CASSLAAGLGEKLFF. In DNA, the CDR3 is TGTGCCAGCAGCTTAGCGGCGGGGCTTGGGGAAAAACTGTTTTTT.

J is TRBJ2-1 and V is TRBV7-9; TRBD2 aligns across 13 bases. The V gene's germline CDR1 is SEHNR and CDR2 FQNEAQ (reference sequence). V gave up 2 bases and J gave up 8 bases; unmatched junction bases: 15. CDR3 length: 19 amino acids. The CDR3 spells CASSLTPQWTSGSRDEQFF. The CDR3 DNA follows: TGTGCCAGCAGCTTAACCCCCCAGTGGACTAGCGGGAGTAGGGATGAGCAGTTCTTC.

The rearrangement uses TRBV7-9 and TRBJ2-5, with no clear D. Germline V CDR1 and CDR2: SEHNR, FQNEAQ (reference sequence). The CDR3 covers 14 residues. The ends were cut back, 1 base at V and 1 base at J, with 7 bases in the middle. The DNA of the CDR3 is TGTGCCAGCAGCTTAGACAGCTCCCAAGAGACCCAGTACTTC. Its protein is CASSLDSSQETQYF.

Concerning this clone itself: Sequence at one end of the junction differs from germline and may be a read error. V gene TRBV7-7 combines with J gene TRBJ2-3; 9 bases match TRBD2. The V gene's germline CDR1 is SSHAT and CDR2 FNYEAQ (reference sequence). The length of the CDR3 is 17 residues. The CDR3 sequence: CASSPQAGGPSTDTQYF. DNA of the CDR3: TGTGCTAGCAGCCCCCAAGCGGGGGGTCCTAGCACAGATACGCAGTATTTT. Full variable domain (remainder filled in from reference TRBV7-7 and TRBJ2-3): GAGVSQSPRYKVTKRGQDVTLRCDPISSHATLYWYQQALGQGPEFLTYFNYEAQPDKSGLPSDRFSAERPEGSISTLTIQRTEQRDSAMYRCASSPQAGGPSTDTQYFGPGTRLTVL.